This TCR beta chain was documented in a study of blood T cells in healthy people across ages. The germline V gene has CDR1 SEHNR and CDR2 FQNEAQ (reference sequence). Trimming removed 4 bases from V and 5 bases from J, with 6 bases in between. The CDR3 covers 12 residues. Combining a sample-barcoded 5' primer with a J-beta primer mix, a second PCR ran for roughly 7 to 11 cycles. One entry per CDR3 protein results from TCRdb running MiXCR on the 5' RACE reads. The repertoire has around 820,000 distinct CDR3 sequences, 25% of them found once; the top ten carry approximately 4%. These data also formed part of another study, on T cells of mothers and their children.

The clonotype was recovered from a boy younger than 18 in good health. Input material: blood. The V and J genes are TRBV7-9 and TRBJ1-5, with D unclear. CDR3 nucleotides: TGTGCCAGCAGCTCTACGGATCAGCCCCAGCATTTT. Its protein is CASSSTDQPQHF.